The 22 T cell receptor beta chains below all came from one sample that was sequenced in a study of cytomegalovirus exposure and HLA in healthy donors (dated by TCRdb to 2016 to 2017). Library creation used the immunoSEQ multiplex PCR assay. For the multiplex PCR, a mixture combining 60 forward primers for TCR Vbeta segments and 13 reverse primers for TCR Jbeta segments was used. TCRdb mirrors the immuneACCESS table, restricted to in-frame sequences. Some clones are absent from its copies; in checked studies, under half trace to an unresolved V gene, and the reason for the others is unknown. This sample is represented by approximately 190,000 clones; 80% of them were singletons. The ten largest clones add up to about 6% of the sample. Input material: PBMCs. The origin of the receptors is a man in his forties in good health and CMV-seropositive.

The V call is TRBV14, the J call TRBJ1-6; 7 positions agree with TRBD1. The CDR3 has 14 amino acids. CDR1 SGHDN and CDR2 FVKESK come from the germline V gene. V dropped 3 bases and J dropped 10; count of bases not matched to a gene: 6. The CDR3 loop reads CASSHGGGGSPLHF. Written as DNA, the CDR3 is TGTGCCAGCAGCCATGGAGGGGGCGGATCACCCCTCCACTTT.

The chain links TRBV7-2 to TRBJ2-5; D unclear. Germline CDR1 and CDR2: SGHTA and FQGNSA. The CDR3 covers 12 residues. Trimming pared 5 bases from V and 1 base from J, leaving 5 bases between. The CDR3 here is CASSPLQETQYF. The CDR3 bases are TGTGCCAGCAGCCCCCTCCAAGAGACCCAGTACTTC.

The rearrangement joins TRBV6-1 to TRBJ1-6, with D perhaps TRBD1 (5 bases). Germline V CDR1 and CDR2: MNHNS, SASEGT. The CDR3 extends over 14 amino acids. V was clipped by 3 bases and J by 8 bases, with 11 bases between them. The CDR3 loop reads CASSDRALYSPLHF. As DNA, the CDR3 is TGTGCCAGCAGTGACAGGGCCCTTTATTCACCCCTCCACTTT.

The V call is TRBV6-1, the J call TRBJ2-1; D is possibly TRBD2 (5 bases). Trimming took off 1 base at V and 5 bases at J, with 9 bases between the two ends. This CDR3 region has 14 residues. Germline CDR1 is MNHNS and CDR2 is SASEGT. CDR3 region: CASSEGGLDNEQFF. The CDR3 bases are TGTGCCAGCAGTGAAGGTGGACTCGACAATGAGCAGTTCTTC.

The CDR3 here is CSVEEPGQGDYGYTF. The CDR3 region has the DNA TGCAGCGTTGAAGAACCGGGACAGGGAGACTATGGCTACACCTTC. The chain joins TRBV29-1 to TRBJ1-2; 9 nucleotides line up with TRBD1. The CDR3 sequence is 15 residues long. CDR1 and CDR2 from the germline V gene are SQVTM and ANQGSEA. With 0 bases clipped from V and 3 bases from J, the junction kept 5 bases outside the gene matches. Full variable domain (rest looked up from reference TRBV29-1 and TRBJ1-2): SAVISQKPSRDICQRGTSLTIQCQVDSQVTMMFWYRQQPGQSLTLIATANQGSEATYESGFVIDKFPISRPNLTFSTLTVSNMSPEDSSIYLCSVEEPGQGDYGYTFGSGTRLTVV.

The rearrangement uses TRBV25-1 and TRBJ2-7; 7 bases match TRBD1. This CDR3 spans 15 amino acids. The V gene end was trimmed by 0 bases and the J gene end by 5 bases; junction bases not matched to a gene: 7. CDR1 is MGHDK and CDR2 is SYGVNS in the germline V gene. The CDR3 spells CASSEYRTGLDEQYF. The CDR3 region has the DNA TGTGCCAGCAGTGAATATAGGACAGGTCTCGACGAGCAGTACTTC.

The V call is TRBV7-2, the J call TRBJ2-3, with a tentative D call TRBD2 (7 bases). In germline, CDR1 is SGHTA, CDR2 FQGNSA. This CDR3 spans 14 amino acids. Trimming cost V 6 bases and J 5 bases, with 15 bases left between them. The CDR3 region is CASSSGGQGDTQYF. The CDR3 DNA reads TGTGCCAGCAGTTCCGGGGGGCAGGGAGATACGCAGTATTTT.

The chain combines TRBV11-1 with TRBJ2-5; D ambiguous. The V gene's germline CDR1 is SGHAT and CDR2 FQDESV (reference sequence). V lost 1 base to trimming and J lost 3 bases, with 6 bases between them. CDR3 length equals 13 residues. CDR3 bases: TGTGCCAGCAGCTTAGACGAGGAAGAGACCCAGTACTTC. Encoded protein: CASSLDEEETQYF.

The CDR3 region has the DNA TGCGCCAGCAGCTCCCGGACAGGCTGGGACACTGAAGCTTTCTTT. Translating it yields CASSSRTGWDTEAFF. This chain uses TRBV4-1 with TRBJ1-1, with 7 bases lining up with TRBD1. Per the germline V gene, CDR1 is MGHRA and CDR2 is YSYEKL. The CDR3 is made up of 15 amino acids. Losses at the gene ends were 5 bases for V and 3 bases for J; bases not matched to a gene: 9.

This clone was counted between two and nine times. This chain connects TRBV5-1 to TRBJ1-5; no definite D call. V lost 0 bases to trimming and J lost 0 bases, with 22 bases between them. Per the germline V gene, CDR1 is SGHRS and CDR2 is YFSETQ. CDR3 size: 20 residues. The CDR3 nucleotides read TGCGCCAGCAGCTTGGCCGGGTTATCCGACCGTCCCTATAGCAATCAGCCCCAGCATTTT. It specifies CASSLAGLSDRPYSNQPQHF.

Regarding this clone: One junction end does not reproduce the germline sequence, and a read error may be involved. The V gene is TRBV7-9, the J gene TRBJ2-5; D ambiguous. This CDR3 has 12 amino acids. Germline V gene data show CDR1 as SEHNR and CDR2 as FQNEAQ (reference sequence). The CDR3, as DNA: TGTTCCAGCAGCATTGGCCGAGAGACCCAGTACTTC. It specifies CSSSIGRETQYF.

This rearrangement joins TRBV7-8 to TRBJ1-1; 9 nucleotides line up with TRBD1. V lost 5 bases and J lost 4; bases outside the gene matches: 14. CDR3 length: 17 residues. Germline V lookup: CDR1 SGHVS, CDR2 FQNEAQ. CDR3 loop: CASSATGGARIGTEAFF. The CDR3 DNA reads as TGTGCCAGCAGCGCAACAGGGGGCGCGCGAATCGGCACTGAAGCTTTCTTT.

V usage is TRBV29-1 and J usage is TRBJ2-7; the D gene is possibly TRBD1 (5 bases). Germline values: CDR1 SQVTM, CDR2 ANQGSEA. This CDR3 is built from 13 residues. V was cut by 1 base and J by 3 bases, with 10 bases left in between. The CDR3 here is CSVEGQGNYEQYF. The CDR3 coding sequence is TGCAGCGTTGAAGGCCAGGGAAACTACGAGCAGTACTTC.

This chain connects TRBV7-8 to TRBJ1-5, with D tentatively TRBD1 (6 bases). Germline V gives CDR1 SGHVS, CDR2 FQNEAQ. This CDR3 has 16 residues. V was cut by 0 bases and J by 5 bases, with 14 bases left in between. The CDR3 loop reads CASSLAGNRAHQPQHF. CDR3 sequence (DNA): TGTGCCAGCAGCTTAGCTGGGAACAGGGCGCATCAGCCCCAGCATTTT.

The chain employs TRBV9 and TRBJ2-3; TRBD2 agrees at 8 bases. The germline gives CDR1 SGDLS, CDR2 YYNGEE. Germline trimming cut 0 bases from V and 6 bases from J; bases unmatched to any gene: 6. CDR3 size: 15 residues. The chain's CDR3 is CASSVEAGGPDTQYF. The CDR3 DNA reads TGTGCCAGCAGCGTAGAGGCGGGGGGCCCGGATACGCAGTATTTT.

The chain links TRBV6-6 to TRBJ2-2; possibly TRBD1 for D (5 bases). Between the trimmed V and J ends, which lost 6 bases and 5 bases, there was a span of 16 bases. Germline V gene sequence: CDR1 MNHNY, CDR2 SVGAGI (reference sequence). The CDR3 runs 15 residues. The CDR3 nucleotides read TGTGCCAGCAGGCCTCGGCAGGGTTGGACCGGGGAGCTGTTTTTT. The encoded protein is CASRPRQGWTGELFF.

In its sample, this clone was seen a few times. The J gene is TRBJ1-3, the V gene TRBV5-6, with D possibly matching TRBD1 (6 bases). V lost 4 bases to trimming and J lost 4 bases, with 12 bases between them. CDR3 length: 14 residues. The germline V gene encodes CDR1 SGHDT and CDR2 YYEEEE. Written as DNA, the CDR3 is TGTGCCAGCAGCAGCAGGGGATCCGGAAACACCATATATTTT. Residues: CASSSRGSGNTIYF.

This clone has more than one count but fewer than ten. CDR3 sequence reads: CASRPEKAASYGYTF. The DNA for the CDR3 is TGTGCCAGCCGGCCCGAGAAGGCAGCGTCCTATGGCTACACCTTC. V usage is TRBV6-1 and J usage is TRBJ1-2; no definite D call. The V gene lost 8 bases and the J gene lost 4 bases, with 20 bases spanning the gap. This CDR3 comprises 15 residues. CDR1 and CDR2 from the germline V gene are MNHNS and SASEGT.

This clone has just one count. The chain has TRBV5-1 and TRBJ2-2; 12 positions agree with TRBD2. There are 17 residues in the CDR3. V lost 4 bases, J lost 1 base, and 5 bases stayed unmatched. The germline gives CDR1 SGHRS, CDR2 YFSETQ. CDR3 in amino acids: CASSLTSGGRNTGELFF. In nucleotides, the CDR3 is TGCGCCAGCAGCCTAACTAGCGGGGGGCGGAACACCGGGGAGCTGTTTTTT. Full variable domain (rest looked up from reference TRBV5-1 and TRBJ2-2): KAGVTQTPRYLIKTRGQQVTLSCSPISGHRSVSWYQQTPGQGLQFLFEYFSETQRNKGNFPGRFSGRQFSNSRSEMNVSTLELGDSALYLCASSLTSGGRNTGELFFGEGSRLTVL.

The chain couples TRBV7-9 to TRBJ2-7; 7 bases match TRBD1. Germline V CDR1 and CDR2: SEHNR, FQNEAQ (reference sequence). V trimming: 5 bases; J trimming: 2 bases; junction bases outside the gene matches: 12. The CDR3 contains 16 residues. CDR3 DNA sequence: TGTGCCAGCAGCCCCCCGAGGGGACAGACCCCCTACGAGCAGTACTTC. This gives the protein CASSPPRGQTPYEQYF.

The chain joins TRBV5-4 to TRBJ2-6, with TRBD2 matching over 11 bases. V shed 4 bases, J shed 2 bases, and the junction held 2 bases outside the gene matches. This CDR3 has 16 amino acids. CDR1 SGHNT and CDR2 YYREEE come from the germline V gene (reference sequence). This CDR3 reads CASSPGLAAGANVLTF. Written as DNA, the CDR3 is TGTGCCAGCAGCCCGGGACTAGCGGCTGGGGCCAACGTCCTGACTTTC.

The V call is TRBV27, the J call TRBJ1-4, with TRBD1 matching over 7 bases. With 6 bases clipped from V and 4 bases from J, the junction kept 11 bases outside the gene matches. Germline V CDR1 and CDR2: MNHEY, SMNVEV (reference sequence). This CDR3 has 16 amino acids. The CDR3 loop reads CASREQDRASNEKLFF. The CDR3 DNA is TGTGCCAGCAGGGAACAAGACAGGGCAAGTAATGAAAAACTGTTTTTT.